Following are 21 T cell receptor beta chains from one sample sequenced in a study of cytomegalovirus exposure and HLA in healthy donors. PCR used 60 Vbeta primers and 13 Jbeta primers. Clones were sequenced by immunoSEQ multiplex PCR, and TCRdb holds only the in-frame ones, with some missing. Among about 200,000 clones, approximately 79% were seen once, and the ten largest hold 4% to 4.5%. Sequenced: PBMCs. The source is a woman in her 30s in good health and CMV-seropositive.

The J gene is TRBJ1-6, the V gene TRBV5-1; perhaps TRBD1 as D (5 bases). The length of the CDR3 is 12 residues. The germline V gene has CDR1 SGHRS and CDR2 YFSETQ. V was shortened by 3 bases and J by 13 bases, with 11 bases between the two germline ends. CDR3 sequence: CASSYTGSPLHF. The DNA for the CDR3 is TGCGCCAGCAGCTACACAGGCAGCCCCCTCCACTTT.

V usage is TRBV12-5 and J usage is TRBJ1-1; D perhaps matches TRBD1 (5 bases). Germline CDR1 and CDR2: LGHNT and FRNRAP. There are 14 residues in the CDR3. Between the trimmed V and J ends, which lost 6 bases and 0 bases, there was a span of 11 bases. CDR3 coding DNA: TGTGCTAGTGGCTCGCCAGGGTTGAACACTGAAGCTTTCTTT. Protein sequence: CASGSPGLNTEAFF.

The gene calls are TRBV4-3 and TRBJ2-7, with D maybe TRBD1 (5 bases). The germline V and J ends were trimmed by 0 bases and 2 bases, with 14 bases remaining between them. This CDR3 has 16 amino acids. Germline values: CDR1 LGHNA, CDR2 YSLEER. Here the CDR3 DNA reads TGCGCCAGCAGCCAAGATTTTCATGACAGAACCTACGAGCAGTACTTC. Translation gives CASSQDFHDRTYEQYF.

V usage is TRBV2 and J usage is TRBJ2-1, with D possibly matching TRBD1 (6 bases). The CDR3 covers 16 residues. Germline-derived CDR1 and CDR2 are SNHLY and FYNNEI. The V gene lost 7 bases and the J gene lost 4 bases, with 20 bases spanning the gap. CDR3 coding DNA: TGTGCCAGCAACACCTCCCCCGGACAGAGTTACAATGAGCAGTTCTTC. Amino acids: CASNTSPGQSYNEQFF.

A single count supports this clone. V is TRBV4-3 and J is TRBJ1-2; D is possibly TRBD1 (5 bases). The germline V gene encodes CDR1 LGHNA and CDR2 YSLEER. The CDR3 is made up of 16 amino acids. The V gene lost 3 bases and the J gene lost 2 bases, with 16 bases spanning the gap. The CDR3 spells CASSQTITGANYGYTF. CDR3 coding DNA: TGCGCCAGCAGCCAGACGATTACAGGCGCAAACTATGGCTACACCTTC.

V is TRBV7-9 and J is TRBJ2-1; 9 bases agree with TRBD1. Germline V gene lookup returns CDR1 SEHNR and CDR2 FQNEAQ (reference sequence). The V segment lost 5 bases and the J segment 6 bases; nucleotides outside the gene matches: 8. The CDR3 contains 15 residues. CDR3 protein: CASSPQGASLNEQFF. The CDR3 DNA follows: TGTGCCAGCAGCCCACAGGGGGCGAGCCTCAATGAGCAGTTCTTC.

Written as DNA, the CDR3 is TGCGCCAGCAGCCAAGTCCAGGCGGGACAGGGAGACTATGGCTACACCTTC. This encodes CASSQVQAGQGDYGYTF. The chain joins TRBV4-1 to TRBJ1-2; TRBD1 matches at 9 bases. The germline V gene has CDR1 MGHRA and CDR2 YSYEKL. The length of the CDR3 is 17 residues. The junction had 9 bases not matched to a gene; V was cut back by 1 base and J by 3 bases.

The chain is built from TRBV7-9 and TRBJ1-2; 12 positions agree with TRBD1. V lost 5 bases to trimming and J lost 7 bases; unmatched junction nucleotides: 8. This CDR3 contains 15 residues. Germline V lookup: CDR1 SEHNR, CDR2 FQNEAQ (reference sequence). The CDR3 nucleotides are TGTGCCAGCAGCCCTTCCGGGACAGGGGGCTTTGGCTACACCTTC. Translated: CASSPSGTGGFGYTF.

The chain combines TRBV18 with TRBJ2-3, with TRBD2 matching 10 bases. CDR3 length equals 15 residues. Germline lookup yields CDR1 KGHSH and CDR2 LQKENI. The ends lost 5 bases at V and 4 bases at J; junction bases unmatched: 6. CDR3 DNA sequence: TGTGCCAGCTCAGCCCTAGCGGGAGTGGCAGATACGCAGTATTTT. The encoded protein is CASSALAGVADTQYF. Drawing the rest from reference TRBV18 and TRBJ2-3, the complete variable domain is NAGVMQNPRHLVRRRGQEARLRCSPMKGHSHVYWYRQLPEEGLKFMVYLQKENIIDESGMPKERFSAEFPKEGPSILRIQQVVRGDSAAYFCASSALAGVADTQYFGPGTRLTVL.

This clone was seen a few times. The chain employs TRBV6-1 and TRBJ2-3; 7 bases line up with TRBD2. The germline gives CDR1 MNHNS, CDR2 SASEGT. The CDR3 spans 14 residues. The ends lost 7 bases at V and 0 bases at J; junction bases unmatched: 4. The CDR3 reads CASIERGSTDTQYF. In DNA form, the CDR3 reads TGTGCCAGCATTGAGCGGGGAAGCACAGATACGCAGTATTTT.

This chain links TRBV6-1 with TRBJ1-1; tentative D call: TRBD1 (5 bases). Germline values: CDR1 MNHNS, CDR2 SASEGT. The CDR3 is 14 amino acids. Trimming pared 0 bases from V and 2 bases from J, leaving 7 bases between. The CDR3 region is CASSEAGHNTEAFF. CDR3 DNA: TGTGCCAGCAGTGAAGCGGGGCACAACACTGAAGCTTTCTTT.

The rearrangement uses TRBV7-2 and TRBJ2-3, with D possibly TRBD2 on 6 matching bases. The CDR3 is 16 amino acids. With 5 bases removed from V and 3 bases from J, the gap between germline ends came to 18 bases. In germline, CDR1 is SGHTA, CDR2 FQGNSA. The CDR3 is CASSITSPDPTDTQYF. The CDR3 DNA sequence: TGTGCCAGCAGCATAACTAGCCCTGACCCGACAGATACGCAGTATTTT.

V is TRBV27 and J is TRBJ1-6; D uncertain. Between the trimmed V and J ends, which lost 2 bases and 8 bases, there was a span of 13 bases. The CDR3 contains 15 residues. Germline-derived CDR1 and CDR2 are MNHEY and SMNVEV (reference sequence). The CDR3 coding sequence is TGTGCCAGCAGTTTAATCCGGAATCGGGATTCACCCCTCCACTTT. Translating gives CASSLIRNRDSPLHF.

J is TRBJ2-1 and V is TRBV5-4; D is unclear. Germline CDR1 and CDR2: SGHNT and YYREEE (reference sequence). The ends were cut back, 0 bases at V and 3 bases at J, with 10 bases in the middle. The CDR3 spans 15 residues. CDR3 nucleotides: TGTGCCAGCAGCTTGGTGGCTCCACGCTACAATGAGCAGTTCTTC. Translation: CASSLVAPRYNEQFF.

In DNA, the CDR3 is TGCGCCAGCAGCCAAGCCCTGGCCAACGCATTCGGCTACACCTTC. The encoded protein is CASSQALANAFGYTF. The chain is built from TRBV4-1 and TRBJ1-2; D is ambiguous. This CDR3 contains 15 residues. V was pared by 1 base and J by 8 bases, with 17 bases between. Germline CDR1 MGHRA, CDR2 YSYEKL.

The chain employs TRBV6-5 and TRBJ2-5, with 10 positions matching TRBD1. Germline V gives CDR1 MNHEY, CDR2 SVGAGI. The CDR3 has 15 residues. Unmatched junction bases numbered 3, after V lost 2 bases and J lost 3 bases. CDR3 amino acids: CASSYDRGREETQYF. Here the CDR3 DNA reads TGTGCCAGCAGTTACGACAGGGGGCGCGAAGAGACCCAGTACTTC.

As for this clone: At the DNA level, this CDR3 is encoded by other sequences in the same sample as well. This sequence joins TRBV7-2 and TRBJ2-5, with 7 bases aligning to TRBD1. CDR3 length: 14 residues. V shed 4 bases and J 2 bases; nucleotides not matched to a gene: 4. Germline CDR1 SGHTA, CDR2 FQGNSA. Written as DNA, the CDR3 is TGTGCCAGCAGCTCGGGACAGATACAAGAGACCCAGTACTTC. It is translated as CASSSGQIQETQYF.

This clone appeared a few times. The rearrangement links TRBV25-1 to TRBJ2-7; perhaps TRBD1 as D (6 bases). V lost 6 bases, J lost 6 bases, and 21 bases lay in between. Germline V lookup: CDR1 MGHDK, CDR2 SYGVNS. The CDR3 consists of 15 residues. The CDR3 nucleotides are TGTGCCAGCAGATCGGGCCGGACAGCTCGGAGCGAGCAGTACTTC. It encodes CASRSGRTARSEQYF.

This chain uses TRBV19 with TRBJ1-1, with D unresolved. V lost 4 bases to trimming and J lost 7 bases, with 22 bases between them. The V gene's germline CDR1 is LNHDA and CDR2 SQIVND (reference sequence). The CDR3 runs to 16 residues. CDR3: CASSTWTDERGNEAFF. CDR3 nucleotides: TGTGCCAGTAGTACCTGGACGGACGAACGGGGAAATGAAGCTTTCTTT.

The CDR3, as DNA: TGTGCCAGCTCACCGCAGGGGGCGTACAATGAGCAGTTCTTC. Protein sequence: CASSPQGAYNEQFF. This chain joins TRBV18 and TRBJ2-1; TRBD1 matches 8 bases. The V segment lost 3 bases and the J segment 4 bases; nucleotides outside the gene matches: 2. CDR3 length: 14 amino acids. CDR1 is KGHSH, CDR2 LQKENI, per germline. Full variable domain (rest looked up from reference TRBV18 and TRBJ2-1): NAGVMQNPRHLVRRRGQEARLRCSPMKGHSHVYWYRQLPEEGLKFMVYLQKENIIDESGMPKERFSAEFPKEGPSILRIQQVVRGDSAAYFCASSPQGAYNEQFFGPGTRLTVL.

The chain carries TRBV4-2 and TRBJ2-1; tentatively, D is TRBD1 (6 bases). Germline lookup yields CDR1 LGHNA and CDR2 YNFKEQ. V lost 3 bases and J 2 bases, leaving 11 bases between the germline ends. The CDR3 is made up of 15 amino acids. The CDR3 sequence: CASSQGAGAYNEQFF. The CDR3 DNA reads TGTGCCAGCAGCCAGGGGGCCGGGGCCTACAATGAGCAGTTCTTC.